These T cell receptor beta chains were read from a single sample in a study of shared clonotypes between healthy human individuals. TCRdb's copy holds only in-frame clones and misses some; the assay was immunoSEQ multiplex PCR. Found here are more than 2 million clones, approximately 94% of them singletons; the top ten hold 1.1%. The sequencing sample was made of naive CD8+ T cells sorted from blood. Receptors were obtained from a man aged 18 to 29 in good health. CDR3s include the opening cysteine and the closing phenylalanine or tryptophan. D genes are given only for firm matches. Some rows mark clone size as missing; the rest say once, few, many or name a class of expanded clone.

once	TRBV10-3	TRBD1	TRBJ2-3	CATATGPYGTDTQYF	TGTGCCACCGCGACAGGGCCATATGGTACAGATACGCAGTATTTT
.	TRBV5-4	.	TRBJ2-7	CASSLRGNTYEQYF	TGTGCCAGCAGCTTAAGGGGGAACACCTACGAGCAGTACTTC
.	TRBV4-1	.	TRBJ1-4	CASSQDPGGWKLFF	TGCGCCAGCAGCCAAGATCCTGGAGGTTGGAAACTGTTTTTT
.	TRBV2	.	TRBJ1-2	CARESNYSTVSSNGYTF	TGTGCCAGGGAAAGCAACTATTCGACAGTGTCTAGTAATGGCTACACCTTC
.	TRBV6-1	.	TRBJ1-5	CASSDSWAYSNQPQHF	TGTGCCAGCAGTGATTCGTGGGCCTATAGCAATCAGCCCCAGCATTTT
once	TRBV7-7	TRBD1	TRBJ2-5	CASSSGTGGLETQYF	TGTGCTAGCAGCTCCGGGACAGGGGGATTAGAGACCCAGTACTTC
.	TRBV2	.	TRBJ1-2	CASRDSPYGYTF	TGTGCCAGCAGGGACAGTCCCTATGGCTACACCTTC
.	TRBV28	.	TRBJ1-5	CASSLDLSGGEHF	TGTGCCAGCAGTTTAGACCTTTCGGGAGGTGAGCATTTT
.	TRBV4-3	TRBD2	TRBJ2-2	CASSLGLAGVGELFF	TGCGCCAGCAGCCTCGGACTAGCGGGCGTCGGGGAGCTGTTTTTT
.	TRBV5-1	.	TRBJ2-7	CASSLVGPTYEQYF	TGCGCCAGCAGCTTGGTGGGACCGACCTACGAGCAGTACTTC
.	TRBV27	.	TRBJ2-5	CASSQPGQGTQYF	TGTGCCAGCAGCCAACCGGGTCAGGGGACCCAGTACTTC
.	TRBV10-1	TRBD2	TRBJ2-1	CASSVVAGDYNEQFF	TGCGCCAGCAGTGTGGTAGCGGGGGATTACAATGAGCAGTTCTTC
.	TRBV27	.	TRBJ1-2	CASSPDISLRYTF	TGTGCCAGCAGTCCAGACATCTCCCTGCGCTACACCTTC
.	TRBV9	.	TRBJ1-3	CASSLGGGVFGNTIYF	TGTGCCAGCAGCCTCGGCGGGGGGGTATTTGGAAACACCATATATTTT
.	TRBV7-6	.	TRBJ2-7	CASSPGTVSYEQYF	TGTGCCAGCAGCCCCGGGACGGTGTCCTACGAGCAGTACTTC
.	TRBV10-1	.	TRBJ2-3	CASSPQGAAGAGTVLDTDTQYF	TGCGCCAGCAGTCCTCAGGGGGCAGCGGGAGCCGGAACAGTGCTGGACACAGATACGCAGTATTTT
.	TRBV10-2	TRBD1	TRBJ2-7	CASSESNSGTGWDYEQYF	TGCGCCAGCAGTGAGTCGAATTCCGGGACAGGGTGGGACTACGAGCAGTACTTC
.	TRBV29-1	.	TRBJ1-1	CSVEEGPTEAFF	TGCAGCGTTGAAGAGGGTCCCACTGAAGCTTTCTTT
once	TRBV7-6	TRBD1	TRBJ2-7	CASSPGQGNEQYF	TGTGCCAGCAGCCCGGGACAGGGTAACGAGCAGTACTTC
few	TRBV19	.	TRBJ1-5	CASSFSGGNQPQHF	TGTGCCAGTAGTTTCTCAGGGGGCAATCAGCCCCAGCATTTT
.	TRBV27	TRBD2	TRBJ2-2	CASSLSLSGALNTGELFF	TGTGCCAGCAGTTTATCGCTCAGCGGGGCCTTAAACACCGGGGAGCTGTTTTTT
.	TRBV30	TRBD1	TRBJ1-6	CAWSVVGQGGSPLHF	TGTGCCTGGAGTGTAGTTGGGCAGGGGGGTTCACCCCTCCACTTT
.	TRBV19	.	TRBJ2-2	CASSLSSIGELFF	TGTGCCAGTAGTTTAAGCAGCATTGGGGAGCTGTTTTTT
.	TRBV6-1	TRBD1	TRBJ2-7	CASHGDSFTYEQYF	TGTGCCAGCCATGGGGACAGCTTTACCTACGAGCAGTACTTC
.	TRBV4-1	.	TRBJ1-5	CASSQGWTGNQPQHF	TGCGCCAGCAGCCAAGGTTGGACGGGGAATCAGCCCCAGCATTTT
few	TRBV9	.	TRBJ1-4	CASSETPNEKLFF	TGTGCCAGCAGCGAGACCCCTAATGAAAAACTGTTTTTT
.	TRBV9	.	TRBJ2-7	CASSVEGGAYEQYF	TGTGCCAGCAGCGTAGAGGGAGGCGCCTACGAGCAGTACTTC
.	TRBV6-5	.	TRBJ1-2	CASSYSAGSGYTF	TGTGCCAGCAGTTACTCGGCCGGGTCTGGCTACACCTTC
.	TRBV6-1	.	TRBJ2-7	CASSEGQGPRYEQYF	TGTGCCAGCAGTGAAGGGCAGGGGCCGCGCTACGAGCAGTACTTC